Here is one T cell receptor beta chain with its context. TCRdb re-called the 5' RACE reads, yielding one record per CDR3 amino acid sequence without DNA. This sample's table has 140,000 to 150,000 distinct CDR3 sequences. The record originates from a study of monozygotic twins with inflammatory bowel disease. The CDR3 covers 13 residues. Looked up from germline, CDR1 is SGHDT and CDR2 is YYEEEE. The V call is TRBV5-6, the J call TRBJ2-4. Source material: blood. This TCR derives from a human donor with ulcerative colitis or Crohn's disease, or a healthy co-twin of an affected twin (not recorded which). The chain's CDR3 is CASSLYQSTLQYF.